A selection of T cell receptor beta chains follows, all from one sample in a study of shared clonotypes between healthy human individuals. The table came from immunoSEQ multiplex PCR; TCRdb's copy has only in-frame clones and leaves some out. The table shows 760,000 or so clones, with approximately 96% occurring only once. What was sequenced was naive CD8+ T cells sorted from blood. The source is a man aged 30-40 years in good health. The CDR3 runs from the conserved cysteine through the conserved F or W. Each record gives: V gene, J gene, clone size, D gene, CDR3 DNA, CDR3 protein. A D gene is named only where the DNA matches it firmly. The size of a clone is reported for some rows only, either as once, few or many, or as a class for expanded clones.

>TRBV28|TRBJ2-1|.|TRBD2
TGTGCCAGCAGTCCGGACTCTCCGGGGGGTTACAATGAGCAGTTCTTC
CASSPDSPGGYNEQFF
>TRBV7-3|TRBJ2-1|.|.
TGTGCCAGCAGCAAGGATAGCTCCTACAATGAGCAGTTCTTC
CASSKDSSYNEQFF
>TRBV10-2|TRBJ2-7|.|.
TGCGCCAGCAGAGGGACTGTCAAGCCCTACGAGCAGTACTTC
CASRGTVKPYEQYF
>TRBV5-5|TRBJ2-1|.|TRBD1
TGTGCCAGCAGCTTGGGGACAGGGGGCAGAGGCAATGAGCAGTTCTTC
CASSLGTGGRGNEQFF
>TRBV9|TRBJ2-7|.|.
TGTGCCAGCGCCTTGGGGGATTTTTACGAGCAGTACTTC
CASALGDFYEQYF
>TRBV27|TRBJ2-1|.|.
TGTGCCAGCAGTTTAGGGCCTTCCGGGAGAGTTTACAATGAGCAGTTCTTC
CASSLGPSGRVYNEQFF
>TRBV4-1|TRBJ2-7|once|.
TGCGCCAGCAGCCAAGGCCATAGCTACGAGCAGTACTTC
CASSQGHSYEQYF
>TRBV6-5|TRBJ2-7|.|.
TGTGCCAGCAGTTACTCTGGGGCGGATCCAACCTACGAGCAGTACTTC
CASSYSGADPTYEQYF
>TRBV27|TRBJ2-1|.|TRBD1
TGTGCCAGCAGTCTCAGACAGGGGGGTCGGTACAATGAGCAGTTCTTC
CASSLRQGGRYNEQFF
>TRBV4-1|TRBJ2-7|.|.
TGCGCCAGCAGTCCGAGCGACACCTACGAGCAGTACTTC
CASSPSDTYEQYF
>TRBV7-9|TRBJ2-7|.|.
TGTGCCAGCTCATGGGGGGTTGAGCAGTACTTC
CASSWGVEQYF
>TRBV5-1|TRBJ2-7|.|.
TGCGCCAGCAGACCCCAGGGAATCGTAGGCGAGCAGTACTTC
CASRPQGIVGEQYF
>TRBV2|TRBJ1-2|.|TRBD1
TGTGCCAGCAGCGCCGGACAGGAACCTAACTATGGCTACACCTTC
CASSAGQEPNYGYTF
>TRBV4-1|TRBJ2-2|.|TRBD2
TGCGCCAGCAGCCAAGCTCCTAGCGGGACCGGGGAGCTGTTTTTT
CASSQAPSGTGELFF
>TRBV9|TRBJ1-2|.|TRBD1
TGTGCCAGCAGCGCGGGACAGGGTACCGGCTACACCTTC
CASSAGQGTGYTF
>TRBV7-9|TRBJ2-7|.|.
TGTGCCAGCAGCCCCGGCAGTTTAGCGAGGCACGAGCAGTACTTC
CASSPGSLARHEQYF
>TRBV7-8|TRBJ1-4|once|.
TGTGCCAGCACCTATGTGGGGGCGCCTAATGAAAAACTGTTTTTT
CASTYVGAPNEKLFF
>TRBV7-9|TRBJ2-5|.|.
TGTGCCAGCAGCTTTTTGAGGGCCTCCGAAAGCAGGGAGACCCAGTACTTC
CASSFLRASESRETQYF
>TRBV5-6|TRBJ2-3|.|.
TGTGCCAGCAGCCCCCTGGAGGGCCCTGCAGATACGCAGTATTTT
CASSPLEGPADTQYF
>TRBV15|TRBJ2-7|once|.
TGTGCCACCAGCAGAGATGAGGAGGACTACGAGCAGTACTTC
CATSRDEEDYEQYF
>TRBV5-1|TRBJ1-1|.|.
TGCGCCAGCAGCATGGGGGAAGGGGAATTGAACACTGAAGCTTTCTTT
CASSMGEGELNTEAFF
>TRBV25-1|TRBJ2-6|.|.
TGTGCCAGCAGTGACTTTGTATCTGGGGCCAACGTCCTGACTTTC
CASSDFVSGANVLTF
>TRBV4-3|TRBJ2-6|.|.
TGCGCCAGCAGCCCCCGGCGGAGCCTAGGGGCCAACGTCCTGACTTTC
CASSPRRSLGANVLTF
>TRBV5-5|TRBJ2-7|.|.
TGTGCCAGCAGCCCGGGGCTCGAGCAGTACTTC
CASSPGLEQYF
>TRBV5-6|TRBJ2-1|.|TRBD2
TGTGCCAGCAGCCTCGGACTAGCGATTGATGAGCAGTTCTTC
CASSLGLAIDEQFF
>TRBV11-2|TRBJ2-7|.|TRBD2
TGTGCCAGCAGCCGGGCGGGGAGGGGAGGTGAGCAGTACTTC
CASSRAGRGGEQYF
>TRBV5-1|TRBJ2-1|.|TRBD2
TGCGCCAGCAGCTCCCAGGGACTAGCGGAGAGTAATGAGCAGTTCTTC
CASSSQGLAESNEQFF
>TRBV6-1|TRBJ2-1|.|.
TGTGCCAGCAGGGACTACAATGAGCAGTTCTTC
CASRDYNEQFF
>TRBV2|TRBJ1-2|.|TRBD1
TGTGCCAGCAGTGGTGGGGACAGCTATGGCTACACCTTC
CASSGGDSYGYTF
>TRBV25-1|TRBJ1-2|.|TRBD1
TGTGCCAGCAGTGGGACAGGGGGCTCCTATGGCTACACCTTC
CASSGTGGSYGYTF
>TRBV5-8|TRBJ2-7|.|.
TGTGCCAGCAGCTTGCCCGAGCAGTACTTC
CASSLPEQYF
>TRBV9|TRBJ1-4|.|TRBD1
TGTGCCAGCAGCTCACGGGACAGGGGGTTTGAAAAACTGTTTTTT
CASSSRDRGFEKLFF
>TRBV7-9|TRBJ1-5|once|.
TGTGCCAGCAGCAATAGTTTGGGGAGCAATCAGCCCCAGCATTTT
CASSNSLGSNQPQHF
>TRBV7-6|TRBJ2-7|.|.
TGTGCCAGCAGCTTAGCGATGGCAGGGAGCTCCTACGAGCAGTACTTC
CASSLAMAGSSYEQYF
>TRBV7-9|TRBJ2-1|.|.
TGTGCCAGCGATGGCGGACTCTCCTACAATGAGCAGTTCTTC
CASDGGLSYNEQFF
>TRBV10-3|TRBJ2-3|.|TRBD2
TGTGCCATCAGTGAGGCGGGAGGGAGCACAGATACGCAGTATTTT
CAISEAGGSTDTQYF
>TRBV30|TRBJ2-7|.|.
TGTGCCTGGAGTTATGGACAGACCTACGAGCAGTACTTC
CAWSYGQTYEQYF
>TRBV29-1|TRBJ2-7|.|TRBD2
TGCAGCGTCGAATCCCACGGGCGGGAGAGCGCATACGAGCAGTACTTC
CSVESHGRESAYEQYF
>TRBV27|TRBJ2-1|.|.
TGTGCCAGCACCGGGGGATACTCCTACAATGAGCAGTTCTTC
CASTGGYSYNEQFF
>TRBV9|TRBJ2-1|.|.
TGTGCCAGCAGCCCCGAGGGGGATGAGCAGTTCTTC
CASSPEGDEQFF
>TRBV6-1|TRBJ2-7|.|.
TGTGCCAGCAGTGATTCGCATTGGAGAGGGGACGAGCAGTACTTC
CASSDSHWRGDEQYF
>TRBV7-9|TRBJ2-2|.|.
TGTGCCAGCAGCCCCAGCGGGCCTAACACCGGGGAGCTGTTTTTT
CASSPSGPNTGELFF
>TRBV5-6|TRBJ2-7|.|.
TGTGCCAGCAGCTTGAGGCGGTCCGAGCAGTACTTC
CASSLRRSEQYF
>TRBV11-2|TRBJ2-3|.|TRBD2
TGTGCCAGCAGCTCCCCTCGTGGGGTAGCGGGAGTTGCAGATACGCAGTATTTT
CASSSPRGVAGVADTQYF
>TRBV11-2|TRBJ2-5|.|.
TGTGCCAGCAGCTCCCAGGGGGGTTGGGACCAAGAGACCCAGTACTTC
CASSSQGGWDQETQYF